The clone carrying this T cell receptor (beta chain) was counted between two and nine times. The antigen is undetermined. The data are from a study of T cells after posttransplantation cyclophosphamide. Sampled 1 year posttransplant, controls received myeloablative marrow transplants, methotrexate and a calcineurin inhibitor. Clones were sequenced by immunoSEQ multiplex PCR, and TCRdb holds only the in-frame ones, with some missing. The sample contains about 12,000 clones, about 80% of which appear only once. The CDR3 runs to 13 residues. Trimming shortened V by 0 bases and J by 5 bases, and 8 bases separated the two germline ends. The germline CDR1 and CDR2 sequences are SQVTM and ANQGSEA. Study observations and caveats: Tissue-infiltrating T cells from skin or gut overlapped little with blood T cells. Donor CD8+ memory clones often dominated recipient blood repertoires at later times.

The material sequenced was PBMCs, taken around 350 days after allogeneic stem cell transplant with calcineurin inhibitor and methotrexate. This rearrangement joins TRBV29-1 to TRBJ1-5; tentative D call: TRBD1 (6 bases). This clonotype was obtained from a male patient between 25 and 40 years old who received an allogeneic stem cell transplant from an unrelated donor, was CMV-positive, and had acute GVHD only. Some T cells may be provided by the graft donor. The CDR3 nucleotides are TGCAGCGTTGAAGAGGACAGATATCAGCCCCAGCATTTT. This sequence encodes CSVEEDRYQPQHF.